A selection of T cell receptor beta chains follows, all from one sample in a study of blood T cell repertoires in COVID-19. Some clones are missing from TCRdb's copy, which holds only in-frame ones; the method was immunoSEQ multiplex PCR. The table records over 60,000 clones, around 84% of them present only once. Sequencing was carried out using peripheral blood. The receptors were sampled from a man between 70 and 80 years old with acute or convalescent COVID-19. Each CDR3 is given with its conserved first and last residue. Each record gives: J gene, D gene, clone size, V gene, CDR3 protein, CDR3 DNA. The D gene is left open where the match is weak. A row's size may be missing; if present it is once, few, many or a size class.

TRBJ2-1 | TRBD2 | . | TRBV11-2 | CASSSGGTSGYNEQFF | TGTGCCAGCAGCTCAGGCGGGACTAGCGGTTACAATGAGCAGTTCTTC
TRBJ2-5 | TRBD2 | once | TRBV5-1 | CASSLQGLAGSLQETQYF | TGCGCCAGCAGCTTGCAGGGACTAGCGGGGTCCCTCCAAGAGACCCAGTACTTC
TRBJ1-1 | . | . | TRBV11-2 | CASSLDRENTEAFF | TGTGCCAGCAGCTTAGACAGGGAAAACACTGAAGCTTTCTTT
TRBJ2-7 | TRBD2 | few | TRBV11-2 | CASSSGTSGLYEQYF | TGTGCCAGCAGCTCCGGGACTAGCGGGCTCTACGAGCAGTACTTC
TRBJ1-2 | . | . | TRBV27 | CATRGTGGGYTF | TGTGCCACCCGGGGGACGGGGGGAGGCTACACCTTC
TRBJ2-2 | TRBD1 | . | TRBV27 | CASSSGTGNTGELFF | TGTGCCAGCAGTTCAGGGACAGGCAACACCGGGGAGCTGTTTTTT
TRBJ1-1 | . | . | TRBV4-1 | CASSEVTFWKGREADTEAFF | TGCGCCAGCAGCGAAGTGACCTTCTGGAAGGGGCGGGAGGCGGACACTGAAGCTTTCTTT
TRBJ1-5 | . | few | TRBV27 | CASSTGQSNQPQHF | TGTGCCAGCAGCACCGGACAAAGCAATCAGCCCCAGCATTTT
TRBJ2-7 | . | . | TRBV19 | CASSYSGSSRVEQYF | TGTGCCAGTAGTTACTCAGGTTCCTCGCGGGTCGAGCAGTACTTC
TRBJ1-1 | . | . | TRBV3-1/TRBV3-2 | CASSQDLKSTEAFF | TGTGCCAGCAGCCAAGATTTAAAATCCACTGAAGCTTTCTTT
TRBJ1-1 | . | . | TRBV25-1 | CASRMAEMNTEAFF | TGTGCCAGCAGGATGGCAGAAATGAACACTGAAGCTTTCTTT
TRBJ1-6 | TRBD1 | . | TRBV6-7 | CASSPQGQTNSPLHF | TGTGCCAGCAGTCCCCAGGGACAGACCAATTCACCCCTCCACTTT
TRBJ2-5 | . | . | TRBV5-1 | CASSKSGQETQYF | TGCGCCAGCAGCAAGTCAGGCCAAGAGACCCAGTACTTC
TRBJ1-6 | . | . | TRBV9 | CASSTSGGNFNSPLHF | TGTGCCAGCAGCACATCGGGGGGGAACTTTAATTCACCCCTCCACTTT
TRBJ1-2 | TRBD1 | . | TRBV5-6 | CASSGQGASDGYTF | TGTGCCAGCAGTGGACAGGGGGCGTCGGATGGCTACACCTTC
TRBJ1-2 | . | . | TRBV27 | CASRPGTPGRYGYTF | TGTGCCAGCAGGCCCGGGACACCGGGACGCTATGGCTACACCTTC
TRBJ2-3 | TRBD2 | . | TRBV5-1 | CASSLAAGDGTDTQYF | TGCGCCAGCAGCTTGGCAGCGGGAGACGGCACAGATACGCAGTATTTT
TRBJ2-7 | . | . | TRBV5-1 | CASSLGASKSSYEQYF | TGCGCCAGCAGCTTGGGGGCTAGCAAGAGCTCCTACGAGCAGTACTTC
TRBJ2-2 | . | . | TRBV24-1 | CATSVGGAAGELFF | TGTGCCACCAGTGTTGGAGGGGCAGCTGGGGAGCTGTTTTTT
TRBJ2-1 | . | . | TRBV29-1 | CSAKDSSSYNEQFF | TGCAGCGCAAAGGACTCGAGCTCCTACAATGAGCAGTTCTTC
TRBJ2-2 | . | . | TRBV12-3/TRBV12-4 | CAITLLLTGKLFF | TGTGCCATAACTCTCCTACTCACCGGGAAGCTGTTTTTT
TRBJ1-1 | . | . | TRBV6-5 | CASKGGGHLNTEAFF | TGTGCCAGTAAAGGGGGGGGTCACCTGAACACTGAAGCTTTCTTT
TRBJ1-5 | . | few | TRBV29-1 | CSVGWQSNQPQHF | TGCAGCGTTGGGTGGCAGAGCAATCAGCCCCAGCATTTT
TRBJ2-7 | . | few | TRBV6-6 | CASSYSRQPYEQYF | TGTGCCAGCAGTTACTCTAGACAGCCGTACGAGCAGTACTTC
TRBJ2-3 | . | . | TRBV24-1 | CATSDWTASSTDTQYF | TGTGCCACCAGTGATTGGACAGCCTCTAGCACAGATACGCAGTATTTT
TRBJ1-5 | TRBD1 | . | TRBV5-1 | CASSADRDQPQHF | TGCGCCAGCAGCGCCGACAGGGACCAGCCCCAGCATTTT
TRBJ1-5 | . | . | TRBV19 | CASTGSGGRRNQPQHF | TGTGCCAGTACCGGTTCCGGGGGGAGGCGCAATCAGCCCCAGCATTTT
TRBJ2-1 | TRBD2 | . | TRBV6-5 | CASSYPGLAENEQFF | TGTGCCAGCAGTTACCCCGGACTAGCGGAGAATGAGCAGTTCTTC
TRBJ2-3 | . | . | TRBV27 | CASSAGPGGDTQYF | TGTGCCAGCAGCGCGGGACCTGGTGGAGATACGCAGTATTTT
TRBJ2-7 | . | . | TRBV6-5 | CASNVNRAEQYF | TGTGCCAGCAATGTCAACAGGGCCGAGCAGTACTTC
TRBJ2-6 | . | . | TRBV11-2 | CASSFPQANSGANVLTF | TGTGCCAGCAGCTTCCCGCAGGCCAACTCTGGGGCCAACGTCCTGACTTTC
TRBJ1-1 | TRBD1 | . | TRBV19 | CASSMGNRGNTEAFF | TGTGCCAGTAGTATGGGGAACAGGGGGAACACTGAAGCTTTCTTT
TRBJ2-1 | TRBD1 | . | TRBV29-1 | CSVEGTGASYNEQFF | TGCAGCGTTGAAGGAACAGGGGCCTCCTACAATGAGCAGTTCTTC
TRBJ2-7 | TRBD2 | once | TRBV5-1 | CASSLHPAGTYEQYF | TGCGCCAGCAGCTTGCATCCAGCGGGAACCTACGAGCAGTACTTC
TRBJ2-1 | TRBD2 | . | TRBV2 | CASSSTSGGYNEQFF | TGTGCCAGCAGTTCCACTAGCGGGGGATACAATGAGCAGTTCTTC
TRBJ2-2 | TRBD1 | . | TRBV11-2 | CASSLRGGVGELFF | TGTGCCAGCAGCTTAAGAGGGGGCGTCGGGGAGCTGTTTTTT
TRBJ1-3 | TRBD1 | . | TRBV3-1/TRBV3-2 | CASSQELGTASGNTIYF | TGTGCCAGCAGCCAAGAACTGGGGACAGCCTCTGGAAACACCATATATTTT
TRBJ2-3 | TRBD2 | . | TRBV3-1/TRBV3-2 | CASGTGTRTDTQYF | TGTGCCAGCGGTACGGGGACTAGAACAGATACGCAGTATTTT
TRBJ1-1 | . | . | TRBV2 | CASSEGRGGGNTEAFF | TGTGCCAGCAGTGAAGGCCGGGGAGGTGGAAACACTGAAGCTTTCTTT
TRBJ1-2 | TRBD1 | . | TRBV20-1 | CSASATGGGGYTF | TGCAGTGCTAGTGCGACAGGGGGTGGTGGCTACACCTTC
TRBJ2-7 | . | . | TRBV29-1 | CGAYEQYF | TGCGGAGCCTACGAGCAGTACTTC
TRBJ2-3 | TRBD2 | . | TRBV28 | CASSSPAGARTDTQYF | TGTGCCAGCAGTTCTCCAGCGGGAGCCAGAACAGATACGCAGTATTTT
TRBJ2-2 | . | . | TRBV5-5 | CASSRRELNTGELFF | TGTGCCAGCAGCCGGAGAGAATTAAACACCGGGGAGCTGTTTTTT
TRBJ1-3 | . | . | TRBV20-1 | CSAAQGNTIYF | TGCAGTGCTGCACAGGGAAACACCATATATTTT
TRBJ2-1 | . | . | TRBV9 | CASSALVGSSYNEQFF | TGTGCCAGCAGCGCACTAGTCGGCTCCTCCTACAATGAGCAGTTCTTC
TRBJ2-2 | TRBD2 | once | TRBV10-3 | CAISGTSGAVDTGELFF | TGTGCCATCAGTGGGACTAGCGGGGCGGTAGACACCGGGGAGCTGTTTTTT
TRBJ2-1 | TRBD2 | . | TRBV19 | CASSIASGSYNEQFF | TGTGCCAGTAGTATAGCCAGCGGGAGTTACAATGAGCAGTTCTTC
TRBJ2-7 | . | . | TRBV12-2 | CASRLVFVAGGSFEQYF | .
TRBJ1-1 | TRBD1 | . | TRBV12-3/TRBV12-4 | CASSLDRGLSAFF | TGTGCCAGCAGTTTAGACAGGGGGCTCTCTGCTTTCTTT
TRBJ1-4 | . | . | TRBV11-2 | CASSPYPKEKLFF | TGTGCCAGCAGCCCCTACCCAAAGGAAAAACTGTTTTTT
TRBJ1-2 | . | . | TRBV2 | CAMGGQAFNYGYTF | TGTGCCATGGGGGGGCAGGCCTTCAACTATGGCTACACCTTC
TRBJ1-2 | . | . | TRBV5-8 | CASSFQGGGYYGYTF | TGTGCCAGCAGCTTCCAGGGCGGGGGCTACTATGGCTACACCTTC
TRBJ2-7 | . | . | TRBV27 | CASRLWSSYEQYF | TGTGCCTCCCGACTCTGGAGCTCCTACGAGCAGTACTTC